This T cell receptor beta chain derives from a study of blood T cell repertoires in COVID-19. The overall study: COVID-19 samples from acute and convalescent phases originated in the United States, Italy and Spain. PBMCs, B-cell-depleted T cells, or T cells were the source of the cDNA or gDNA that made up the material.

J was trimmed by 7 bases and V by 7 bases; bases with no gene match: 10. Germline CDR1 SNHLY, CDR2 FYNNEI. The CDR3 loop spans 15 amino acids. Profiling relied on immunoSEQ multiplex PCR, and the TCRdb table lists in-frame clones only, not all of them. This sample has roughly 20,000 clones; roughly 91% occur once, and the top ten carry 16%. The sequence was collected from a human donor in a cohort sampled during active COVID-19. Sequencing used peripheral blood. The J gene is TRBJ2-1, the V gene TRBV2; 10 nucleotides line up with TRBD2. The CDR3 DNA reads TGTGCCAGCATGAAGCGGGAGGGCAAGGGGAATGAGCAGTTCTTC. It yields the protein CASMKREGKGNEQFF.